The 25 T cell receptor beta chains below come from one sample, sequenced in a study of cytomegalovirus exposure and HLA in healthy donors (dated by TCRdb to 2016 to 2017). Libraries were made using the immunoSEQ multiplex PCR assay. For the multiplex PCR, a mixture combining 60 forward primers for TCR Vbeta segments and 13 reverse primers for TCR Jbeta segments was used. TCRdb mirrors the immuneACCESS table, restricted to in-frame sequences. Some clones are absent from its copies; in checked studies, under half trace to an unresolved V gene, and the reason for the others is unknown. Recorded for this sample are around 190,000 clones; around 78% of them occurred a single time. Of the sample, 1.5% to 2% is held by the ten largest clones. Sequencing used PBMCs. The receptors were gathered from a man aged 25-45 years in good health and CMV-seronegative.

This clone was detected a few times. The chain has TRBV27 and TRBJ1-6; TRBD1 might be the D (6 bases). In germline, CDR1 is MNHEY, CDR2 SMNVEV (reference sequence). V lost 7 bases, J lost 3 bases, and 10 bases lay in between. The CDR3 runs to 14 residues. The CDR3 reads CASKPQGYNSPLHF. The CDR3 DNA reads as TGTGCCAGCAAGCCACAGGGCTATAATTCACCCCTCCACTTT.

The rearrangement links TRBV9 to TRBJ2-3; D not certain. V was shortened by 4 bases and J by 3 bases, with 21 bases between the two germline ends. CDR1 is SGDLS and CDR2 is YYNGEE in the germline V gene. This CDR3 has 17 residues. The CDR3 DNA reads as TGTGCCAGCAGCCCCGCGGAGCGCCCCCGAGGAACAGATACGCAGTATTTT. It translates to CASSPAERPRGTDTQYF.

This clone came up a few times. The rearrangement joins TRBV5-1 to TRBJ2-6, with D maybe TRBD2 (6 bases). Germline V gives CDR1 SGHRS, CDR2 YFSETQ. V was trimmed by 0 bases and J by 1 base, leaving 11 bases between them. The CDR3 runs to 17 residues. The CDR3 loop reads CASSLAPEGSGANVLTF. DNA of the CDR3: TGCGCCAGCAGCTTGGCCCCGGAGGGGTCTGGGGCCAACGTCCTGACTTTC.

The J gene is TRBJ2-6, the V gene TRBV7-3; D gene uncertain. The CDR3 totals 14 residues. V dropped 6 bases and J dropped 0 bases, with 6 bases sitting between them. CDR1 is SGHTA and CDR2 is FQGTGA in the germline V gene. The CDR3 here is CASRSNSGANVLTF. The CDR3, as DNA: TGTGCCAGCAGGTCAAACTCTGGGGCCAACGTCCTGACTTTC.

This clone was observed once. The chain couples TRBV5-4 to TRBJ2-5; the match to TRBD2 covers 11 bases. V shed 2 bases, J shed 5 bases, and the junction held 2 bases outside the gene matches. Germline loops: CDR1 SGHNT, CDR2 YYREEE (reference sequence). The CDR3 loop spans 14 amino acids. The CDR3 loop is CASSFSGREETQYF. The CDR3, as DNA: TGTGCCAGCAGCTTTAGCGGGAGGGAGGAGACCCAGTACTTC.

This clone appeared once. This chain connects TRBV5-6 to TRBJ1-5; TRBD1 might be the D (5 bases). CDR3 size: 13 residues. V was clipped by 7 bases and J by 4 bases, with 12 bases between them. From germline, CDR1 is SGHDT and CDR2 YYEEEE. The CDR3 DNA reads as TGTGCCAGCTCTCAGGGTCGGAATCAGCCCCAGCATTTT. Translated, it gives CASSQGRNQPQHF. Based on the CDR3 plus reference TRBV5-6 and TRBJ1-5, the full variable domain is DAGVTQSPTHLIKTRGQQVTLRCSPKSGHDTVSWYQQALGQGPQFIFQYYEEEERQRGNFPDRFSGHQFPNYSSELNVNALLLGDSALYLCASSQGRNQPQHFGDGTRLSIL.

V gene TRBV12-5 combines with J gene TRBJ2-1; 8 bases agree with TRBD1. Germline V gene lookup returns CDR1 LGHNT and CDR2 FRNRAP. Trimming at V came to 1 base and at J to 7 bases, leaving 6 bases not matched to a gene. The length of the CDR3 is 15 residues. The CDR3 nucleotides are TGTGCTAGTGGTTTGGGCGGGACAGGATCGAATGAGCAGTTCTTC. Protein sequence: CASGLGGTGSNEQFF.

V usage is TRBV15 and J usage is TRBJ1-1, with 9 positions matching TRBD1. The germline V gene has CDR1 LNHNV and CDR2 YYDKDF (reference sequence). V shed 2 bases, J shed 3 bases, and the junction held 4 bases outside the gene matches. CDR3 size: 15 residues. CDR3 sequence reads: CATSRTRDRDTEAFF. The CDR3, as DNA: TGTGCCACCAGCAGAACCCGGGACAGGGACACTGAAGCTTTCTTT.

The chain carries TRBV4-1 and TRBJ1-1, with D unclear. The CDR3 totals 14 residues. Germline-derived CDR1 and CDR2 are MGHRA and YSYEKL. With 5 bases removed from V and 5 bases from J, the gap between germline ends came to 15 bases. This chain's CDR3 is CASSSGPRGTEAFF. CDR3 DNA sequence: TGCGCCAGCAGCTCGGGCCCCAGAGGGACTGAAGCTTTCTTT.

The rearrangement links TRBV4-1 to TRBJ1-1; 8 bases are a match to TRBD1. The CDR3 spans 16 residues. Germline CDR1 reads MGHRA; CDR2 reads YSYEKL. V lost 1 base to trimming and J lost 1 base; unmatched junction nucleotides: 5. This chain's CDR3 is CASSQVMTGANTEAFF. CDR3 nucleotides: TGCGCCAGCAGCCAAGTAATGACAGGGGCGAACACTGAAGCTTTCTTT.

The chain employs TRBV5-4 and TRBJ1-2; tentatively, D is TRBD1 (5 bases). Germline V lookup: CDR1 SGHNT, CDR2 YYREEE (reference sequence). The length of the CDR3 is 13 residues. Deletions cut 3 bases from V and 1 base from J, with 7 bases between. The CDR3 here is CASSSGGNYGYTF. CDR3 in DNA: TGTGCCAGCAGCTCGGGGGGTAACTATGGCTACACCTTC.

The chain couples TRBV2 to TRBJ2-1; D not certain. Germline V gives CDR1 SNHLY, CDR2 FYNNEI. Trimming left V 2 bases short and J 4 bases short, with 9 bases between. The CDR3 spans 14 residues. CDR3 loop: CASSENGLYNEQFF. CDR3 DNA sequence: TGTGCCAGCAGTGAAAACGGTCTATACAATGAGCAGTTCTTC.

The chain couples TRBV2 to TRBJ2-5; 9 bases fit TRBD1. Trimming took 3 bases from V and 2 from J; bases not matched to a gene: 4. The CDR3 length is 15 residues. The germline V gene encodes CDR1 SNHLY and CDR2 FYNNEI. This chain's CDR3 is CASSDVGQGQETQYF. CDR3 DNA sequence: TGTGCCAGCAGTGATGTGGGACAGGGTCAAGAGACCCAGTACTTC.

This chain links TRBV2 with TRBJ2-7; 11 bases agree with TRBD2. The CDR3 has 15 amino acids. Germline assignment: CDR1 SNHLY and CDR2 FYNNEI. Trimming at V came to 6 bases and at J to 6 bases, leaving 10 bases not matched to a gene. The CDR3 protein is CASRNPTSGNGEQYF. The CDR3, as DNA: TGTGCCAGCAGGAACCCGACTAGCGGGAATGGCGAGCAGTACTTC. The whole variable domain, filled in from reference TRBV2 and TRBJ2-7, reads EPEVTQTPSHQVTQMGQEVILRCVPISNHLYFYWYRQILGQKVEFLVSFYNNEISEKSEIFDDQFSVERPDGSNFTLKIRSTKLEDSAMYFCASRNPTSGNGEQYFGPGTRLTVT.

The chain employs TRBV4-1 and TRBJ1-4; 7 bases fit TRBD1. The CDR3 runs to 16 residues. Trimming at V came to 3 bases and at J to 6 bases, leaving 10 bases not matched to a gene. Germline V gene lookup returns CDR1 MGHRA and CDR2 YSYEKL. CDR3 in amino acids: CASSHKNRGADEKLFF. The DNA of the CDR3 is TGCGCCAGCAGCCACAAGAACAGGGGCGCGGATGAAAAACTGTTTTTT.

In this sample, this clone turned up a few times. The CDR3 is CASSPGSRRESSLEQFF. The CDR3 nucleotides are TGCGCCAGCAGCCCTGGTAGCCGGCGGGAGTCTTCCCTTGAGCAGTTCTTC. The V gene is TRBV4-1, the J gene TRBJ2-1; 7 nucleotides align to TRBD2. V lost 4 bases, J lost 9 bases, and 18 bases stayed unmatched. The CDR3 is 17 amino acids. CDR1 and CDR2 from the germline V gene are MGHRA and YSYEKL.

The V call is TRBV27, the J call TRBJ1-6, with TRBD1 matching over 8 bases. Germline CDR1 MNHEY, CDR2 SMNVEV (reference sequence). The CDR3 sequence is 16 residues long. The ends lost 6 bases at V and 7 bases at J; junction bases unmatched: 11. The CDR3 here is CASSYTPGGKNSPLHF. The CDR3 DNA is TGTGCCAGCAGCTACACCCCAGGGGGCAAGAATTCACCCCTCCACTTT.

V usage is TRBV5-1 and J usage is TRBJ1-2; 12 nucleotides agree with TRBD1. The CDR3 loop spans 16 amino acids. Germline CDR1 and CDR2: SGHRS and YFSETQ. J lost 6 bases, V lost 0 bases, and 6 bases had no gene match. CDR3 residues: CASSLVGQGARNGYTF. The CDR3 DNA sequence: TGCGCCAGCAGCTTGGTGGGACAGGGGGCTCGGAATGGCTACACCTTC.

The chain couples TRBV7-9 to TRBJ2-2; 10 nucleotides agree with TRBD1. Germline lookup yields CDR1 SEHNR and CDR2 FQNEAQ (reference sequence). The CDR3 contains 15 residues. The J segment lost 2 bases and the V segment lost 4 bases, leaving 1 base of the junction unmatched. This chain's CDR3 is CASSWTGGNTGELFF. DNA for the CDR3: TGTGCCAGCAGCTGGACAGGGGGTAACACCGGGGAGCTGTTTTTT. Together with reference TRBV7-9 and TRBJ2-2, the CDR3 gives the full variable domain: DTGVSQNPRHKITKRGQNVTFRCDPISEHNRLYWYRQTLGQGPEFLTYFQNEAQLEKSRLLSDRFSAERPKGSFSTLEIQRTEQGDSAMYLCASSWTGGNTGELFFGEGSRLTVL.

As DNA, the CDR3 is TGTGCCAGCAGCCCGGTGGCGGGAGGGGGGTACCAAGAGACCCAGTACTTC. The encoded protein is CASSPVAGGGYQETQYF. The J gene is TRBJ2-5, the V gene TRBV5-4; 9 bases are shared with TRBD2. Germline V lookup: CDR1 SGHNT, CDR2 YYREEE (reference sequence). Trimming cost V 4 bases and J 0 bases; bases outside gene matches: 10. The CDR3 has 17 amino acids.

The chain recombines TRBV7-3 with TRBJ1-2; 8 bases map to TRBD1. The CDR3 has 15 residues. V was clipped by 5 bases and J by 4 bases; unmatched bases: 9. Germline-derived CDR1 and CDR2 are SGHTA and FQGTGA. As DNA, the CDR3 is TGTGCCAGCAGCCCTCGACAGGGGAGAGGCTATGGCTACACCTTC. Protein sequence: CASSPRQGRGYGYTF.

The chain recombines TRBV25-1 with TRBJ2-7; TRBD2 matches 9 bases. Germline trimming cut 5 bases from V and 0 bases from J; bases unmatched to any gene: 5. There are 15 residues in the CDR3. Per germline, CDR1 MGHDK and CDR2 SYGVNS. As DNA, the CDR3 is TGTGCCAGCAGTCCAGTAGCGGGAGCCTCCTACGAGCAGTACTTC. Protein sequence: CASSPVAGASYEQYF.

The chain has TRBV4-1 and TRBJ2-7; TRBD2 is a possible D gene (5 bases). Trimming took 4 bases from V and 4 from J, leaving 17 bases between them. Germline CDR1 reads MGHRA; CDR2 reads YSYEKL. The CDR3 contains 15 residues. The CDR3 DNA reads as TGCGCCAGCAGCCTACGACTAACGGAATATTACGAGCAGTACTTC. Encoded protein: CASSLRLTEYYEQYF.

The CDR3 spells CAWSWGEYPTNEKLFF. DNA for the CDR3: TGTGCCTGGTCTTGGGGGGAGTATCCAACTAATGAAAAACTGTTTTTT. The rearrangement links TRBV30 to TRBJ1-4, with a tentative D call TRBD1 (5 bases). V lost 5 bases and J lost 0, with 16 bases in between. The germline CDR1 and CDR2 sequences are GTSNPN and SVGIG (reference sequence). The CDR3 runs 16 residues.

The chain recombines TRBV7-3 with TRBJ1-5; TRBD1 is a possible D gene (6 bases). Trimming took 5 bases from V and 7 from J, leaving 21 bases between them. The CDR3 runs 16 residues. Germline V gene data show CDR1 as SGHTA and CDR2 as FQGTGA. This CDR3 reads CASSPSRGAGNQPQHF. CDR3 bases: TGTGCCAGCAGCCCTTCTCGGGGGGCAGGGAACCAGCCCCAGCATTTT.